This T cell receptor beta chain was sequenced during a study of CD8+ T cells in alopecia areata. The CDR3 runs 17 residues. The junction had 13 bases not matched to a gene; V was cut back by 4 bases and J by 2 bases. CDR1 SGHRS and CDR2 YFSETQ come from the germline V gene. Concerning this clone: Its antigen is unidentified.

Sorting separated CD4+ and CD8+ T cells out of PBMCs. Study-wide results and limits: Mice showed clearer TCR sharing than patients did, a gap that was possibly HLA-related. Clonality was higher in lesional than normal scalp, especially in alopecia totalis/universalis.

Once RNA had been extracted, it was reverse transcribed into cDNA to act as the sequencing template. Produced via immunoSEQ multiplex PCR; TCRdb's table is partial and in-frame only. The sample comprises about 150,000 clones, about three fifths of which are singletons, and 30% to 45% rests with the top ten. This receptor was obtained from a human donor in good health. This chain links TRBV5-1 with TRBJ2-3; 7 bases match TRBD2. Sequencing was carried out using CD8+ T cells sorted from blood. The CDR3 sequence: CASSVSGTIPTTDTQYF. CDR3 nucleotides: TGCGCCAGCAGCGTCTCCGGGACTATCCCTACCACAGATACGCAGTATTTT.